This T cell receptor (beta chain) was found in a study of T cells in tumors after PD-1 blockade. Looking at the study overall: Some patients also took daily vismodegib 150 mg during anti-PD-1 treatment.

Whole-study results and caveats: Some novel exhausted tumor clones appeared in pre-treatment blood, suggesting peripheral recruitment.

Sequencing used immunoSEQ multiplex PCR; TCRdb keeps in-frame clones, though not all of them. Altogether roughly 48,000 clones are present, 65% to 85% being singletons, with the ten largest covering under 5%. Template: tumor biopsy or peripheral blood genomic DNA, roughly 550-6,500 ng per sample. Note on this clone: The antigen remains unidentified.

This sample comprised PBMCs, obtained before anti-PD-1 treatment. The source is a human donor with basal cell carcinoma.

CDR3 residues: CAISEKTSQQFF. CDR3 nucleotide sequence: TGTGCCATCAGTGAAAAAACGAGTCAGCAGTTCTTC. This chain links TRBV10-3 with TRBJ2-1; D not certain. The CDR3 is 12 amino acids. The germline CDR1 and CDR2 sequences are ENHRY and SYGVKD. The ends were cut back, 3 bases at V and 11 bases at J, with 11 bases in the middle.